This T cell receptor (beta chain) was sequenced in a study of blood T cell repertoires in COVID-19. Per the original data handling: Cell counts per sample came from amplifying reference gene primers. Assay: immunoSEQ multiplex PCR; the TCRdb copy retains only in-frame clones and omits some. That table gives V, J and clone size, and the DNA gave D and trimming. The sample carries nearly 400,000 clones, approximately 89% recorded once. Recovered Cohort 3 donors showed two negative PCRs, clearance, or symptom resolution. The germline CDR1 and CDR2 sequences are ENHRY and SYGVKD. This CDR3 is built from 12 residues. Concerning this clone itself: One junction end does not reproduce the germline sequence, and a read error may be involved.

The chain employs TRBV10-3 and TRBJ1-2; 7 bases agree with TRBD1. What was sequenced was PBMCs or T cells enriched from blood (not recorded which). The sequence was obtained from a woman aged 25-40 years who had recovered from COVID-19. CDR3 bases: TGTGCCACCAGTGGGGACAGTTTAGGCTACACCTTC. It codes for CATSGDSLGYTF.